This TCR beta chain appears in the sequencing data of a study of cytomegalovirus exposure and HLA in healthy donors. Researchers ran the PCR with 60 Vbeta and 13 Jbeta primers. Measured with immunoSEQ multiplex PCR; TCRdb has only the in-frame clones, and not every one. The sample gives roughly 100,000 clones, roughly two thirds of which show up once; more than 2.5% is in the top ten. All the people who gave samples were healthy bone marrow donors. When sampled, the donors appeared nominally healthy, though they likely had unrecorded immune exposures. This CDR3 contains 14 residues. The ends lost 6 bases at V and 4 bases at J; junction bases unmatched: 8. Germline CDR1 is SGHRS and CDR2 is YFSETQ.

Sequencing was carried out using PBMCs. The sequence was obtained from a man aged 30-40 years in good health and CMV-seronegative. The chain joins TRBV5-1 to TRBJ2-5; 8 positions agree with TRBD1. The CDR3 reads CASTDRDRGETQYF. For the CDR3, the DNA is TGCGCCAGCACCGACCGCGACAGGGGAGAGACCCAGTACTTC.